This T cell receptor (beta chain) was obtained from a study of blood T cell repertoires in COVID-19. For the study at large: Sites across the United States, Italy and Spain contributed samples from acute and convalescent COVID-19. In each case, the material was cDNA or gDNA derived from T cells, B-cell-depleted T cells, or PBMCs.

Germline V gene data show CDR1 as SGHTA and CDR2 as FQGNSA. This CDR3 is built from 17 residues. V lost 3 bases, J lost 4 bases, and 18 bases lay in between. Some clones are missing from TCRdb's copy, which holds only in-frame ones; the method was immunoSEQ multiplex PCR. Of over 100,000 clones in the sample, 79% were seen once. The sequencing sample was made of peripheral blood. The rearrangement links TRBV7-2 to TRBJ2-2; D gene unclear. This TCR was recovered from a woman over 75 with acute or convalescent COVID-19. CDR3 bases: TGTGCCAGCAGCTTGCGAGATTCTGTTCTCTCCACCGGGGAGCTGTTTTTT. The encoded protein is CASSLRDSVLSTGELFF. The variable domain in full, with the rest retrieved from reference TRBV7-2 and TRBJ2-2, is GAGVSQSPSNKVTEKGKDVELRCDPISGHTALYWYRQSLGQGLEFLIYFQGNSAPDKSGLPSDRFSAERTGGSVSTLTIQRTQQEDSAVYLCASSLRDSVLSTGELFFGEGSRLTVL.